This TCR beta chain was captured in a study of monozygotic twins with inflammatory bowel disease. With regard to this clonotype: What it recognizes is unknown.

Regarding the study as a whole: Against healthy co-twins, IBD patients had lower TCRbeta diversity (measured by inverse Simpson).

Blood samples of about 2.5 ml were drawn from every donor. UMIs incorporating a 6-nucleotide sample barcode were appended by means of template switching. TCRalpha and TCRbeta cDNA underwent two nested PCRs of 16 and 9 cycles. TCRdb re-called the 5' RACE reads and catalogs CDR3 proteins one per entry, DNA excluded. The data show about 160,000 distinct CDR3 sequences, and the top ten clones hold 2% to 3%. The material sequenced was blood. The sequence derives from a human donor with ulcerative colitis or Crohn's disease, or a healthy co-twin of an affected twin (not recorded which).

This chain's CDR3 is CAWSPPQGASPLHF. The V gene is TRBV30, the J gene TRBJ1-6; absent DNA, TCRdb's TRBD1 call cannot be checked. Germline assignment: CDR1 GTSNPN and CDR2 SVGIG (reference sequence). This CDR3 has 14 residues.